The T cell receptor (beta chain) described here comes from a study of PD-L1 blockade in urothelial cancer. Overall study: Bladder-origin urothelial cancer in males described most of the roughly 30 patients.

Data came from immunoSEQ multiplex PCR; TCRdb stores just in-frame clones and leaves some out. The table shows 100,000 to 150,000 clones, with around 88% occurring only once. The time point: peripheral blood 6 weeks after treatment start. Per-patient samples, pretreatment and on-treatment, numbered 1 to 8. V shed 4 bases and J 3 bases; nucleotides not matched to a gene: 8. Germline V gene lookup returns CDR1 MDHEN and CDR2 SYDVKM. The CDR3 runs to 16 residues. The chain is built from TRBV28 and TRBJ2-1, with 8 bases identical to TRBD2. The receptor was derived from a man in his forties or fifties with urothelial cancer. Sequencing used PBMCs, obtained around atezolizumab (anti-PD-L1) treatment. CDR3 coding DNA: TGTGCCAGCAGTTCTGGTAGCGGGAAGGTCTACAATGAGCAGTTCTTC. This codes for CASSSGSGKVYNEQFF. Complete variable domain (other parts from reference TRBV28 and TRBJ2-1): DVKVTQSSRYLVKRTGEKVFLECVQDMDHENMFWYRQDPGLGLRLIYFSYDVKMKEKGDIPEGYSVSREKKERFSLILESASTNQTSMYLCASSSGSGKVYNEQFFGPGTRLTVL.